This TCR beta chain comes out of a study of shared clonotypes between healthy human individuals (dated by TCRdb to 2020 to 2022). Background on the whole study: A couple of women and a few men aged 18 to 49 years were included in the cohort. For each donor, three plates each were used for CD4 naive and CD4 memory, two plates were used for CD8 naive, and one plate was used for CD8 memory. Blood TCR repertoires of roughly five healthy adults were deeply sequenced to estimate repertoire size and the extent of clonotype sharing between individuals. Different laboratories and diverse techniques were used to prepare libraries and sequence TCR repertoires, to increase sequencing depth and limit assay-specific biases. Per donor, leukapheresis produced somewhere between about 0.94 and 9 billion PBMCs.

The full study reports these points: Clonotypes shared by all four sorted-subset donors showed higher generation probabilities than non-shared clonotypes. Sampling was restricted to blood, and TCR repertoires in tissue are likely to differ from TCR repertoires in blood. When a handful of donors were compared, the shared fraction of clonotypes was around 4.6% for naive CD4, roughly 3.4% for naive CD8, about 2.5% for memory CD4, and 0.4% for memory CD8. Based on pairwise subsampling, the degree of clonotype sharing among donors was expected to be affected by sequencing depth. Because the study included only a small number of donors, the genetic and exposure-history diversity represented was limited. Larger estimated clonotype richness was generally found for naive subsets than for memory subsets. Rarefaction of sorted-subset datasets indicated incomplete sequencing despite the large sequencing depth.

Using the deep immunoSEQ assay, multiplex PCR amplified TCR CDR3 regions from genomic DNA. Extracted genomic DNA from each cell subset was distributed evenly across all wells of several immunoSEQ 96-well plates, and each plate was treated as a replicate. For sorted subsets, 200 to 250 ng of genomic DNA, equivalent to some 33,000 T cell genomes, went into each replicate PCR. Purified libraries were quantified with a Qubit 3.0 fluorometer, sized on a Bioanalyzer 2100, and re-quantified with the KAPA Library Quantification kit. A separate single-read 150-cycle Illumina NextSeq 550 flow cell was used to sequence each immunoSEQ 96-well plate. On the study's bioinformatics: The immunoSEQ output contained only junctional sequences without quality scores, so filtering could not match that applied to full-length reads. To assign V/J genes and CDR3, sequences were annotated against IMGT germline references using PyIR, a Python wrapper for IgBLAST v1.9. Reads were removed for weak V/J assignments (E-value above 1e-6), missing CDR3, stop codons, out-of-frame junctions, or ambiguous translated residues. V3J clonotypes were defined as sequences sharing the same inferred V gene, J gene, and CDR3 amino acid sequence. Percentage overlap between repertoires was computed as shared unique clonotypes divided by the size of the smaller repertoire. Three approaches were used to assess repertoire richness: RTK rarefaction, the Chao1 estimator, and Recon v2.1 estimates of unobserved clonotypes. For all TCRbeta clonotypes obtained by the gDNA method from several donors, generation probabilities were computed with OLGA. What TCRdb holds here is the immuneACCESS table cut down to in-frame rearrangements. Part of the clones is not present; checked against another copy, under half of the missing clones reflect an unresolved V gene, and the others are unexplained. V, J and clone size derive from that table, while D and trimming were established from the DNA sequence. The sample yields about 1 million clones; about three quarters were counted once. The ten largest account for 1.4% to 1.5% of the sample.

About this clone: There is no known antigen for this receptor. Base-call qualities are not available, and no considerably larger clone is one nucleotide away.

Donors were healthy HIV-negative adults with no recently reported acute infections or vaccinations. Every donor was a Caucasian adult residing in Nashville, Tennessee, USA. CD4+ T cells were enriched by magnetic negative selection, after which naive cells were positively selected on CD45RA and the negative fraction was taken as the memory subset. After blood collection by leukapheresis, PBMCs were isolated using Ficoll-Histopaque density gradient centrifugation and then cryopreserved in the vapor phase of liquid nitrogen. Analytical flow cytometry was used to check the purity and quantity of each magnetically sorted T cell population. Genomic DNA was isolated from every sorted fraction and measured by UV absorbance on a Nanodrop 2000c. The V end gives up 5 bases and the J end 2 bases, leaving 2 bases in the junction not matched to a gene. From the germline V gene (reference sequence), CDR1 is MNHNY and CDR2 is SVGAGI. The CDR3 holds 14 amino acids from the cysteine to the phenylalanine. The kept DNA is CDR3 alone, 42 bases in frame from the first base.

The V gene is TRBV6-6 and the J gene is TRBJ2-7; the central 11 bases match TRBD1. The receptor's source is a man between 18 and 35 years old in good health. Sequencing was done on a sample of memory CD4+ T cells sorted from blood. Reading the label with the study, this specimen's cell subset or site is: CD45RA-negative fraction. This receptor carries the CDR3 CASSQGQGAYEQYF. The nucleotide sequence is TGTGCCAGCAGTCAGGGACAGGGGGCCTACGAGCAGTACTTC.